A selection of T cell receptor beta chains follows, all from one sample in a study of T-cell reconstitution after alpha-beta-depleted transplantation in children. TCRdb recomputed calls from the PCR reads with MiXCR, one row per CDR3 protein. The sample records some 490,000 distinct CDR3 sequences, under 15% being singletons. This specimen consisted of PBMCs from the stem cell graft donor, obtained from the stem cell graft. All receptors derive from a human donor who donated a stem cell graft to a child with combined immunodeficiency. The CDR3 runs from the conserved cysteine through the conserved F or W. D genes are given only for firm matches. Clone size is stated in some rows and not others, as once, few, many or a class when expanded.

V	D	size	J	CDR3	DNA
TRBV29-1	TRBD1	few	TRBJ2-1	CSVDPSGDRANNEQFF	TGCAGCGTTGATCCCTCTGGGGACAGGGCAAACAATGAGCAGTTCTTC
TRBV4-2	TRBD2	NA	TRBJ2-5	CASSQGHGGSQETQYF	TGTGCCAGCAGCCAAGGCCACGGGGGGAGCCAAGAGACCCAGTACTTC
TRBV5-1	TRBD1	few	TRBJ2-7	CASSFDRAPSSYEQYF	TGCGCCAGCAGCTTTGACAGGGCTCCCAGCTCCTACGAGCAGTACTTC
TRBV7-6	TRBD1	NA	TRBJ2-1	CASSSGQVVNEQFF	TGTGCCAGCAGCTCGGGACAGGTGGTCAATGAGCAGTTCTTC
TRBV20-1	NA	NA	TRBJ2-7	CSASYLGVVYEQYF	TGCAGTGCTAGTTACCTGGGGGTTGTCTACGAGCAGTACTTC
TRBV30	NA	NA	TRBJ2-5	CAWSVALLRETQYF	TGTGCCTGGAGTGTCGCCCTTCTACGGGAGACCCAGTACTTC
TRBV29-1	TRBD2	few	TRBJ2-3	CSVWVVAGSDTQYF	TGCAGCGTGTGGGTAGTAGCGGGGTCAGATACGCAGTATTTT
TRBV9	TRBD1	NA	TRBJ1-5	CASSATGFHQPQHF	TGTGCCAGCAGCGCGACAGGGTTCCATCAGCCCCAGCATTTT
TRBV18	NA	few	TRBJ2-7	CASSPRELSWVEQYF	TGTGCCAGCTCACCACGGGAGCTGTCGTGGGTCGAGCAGTACTTC
TRBV9	TRBD1	many	TRBJ2-5	CASSVTGRGQETQYF	TGTGCCAGCAGCGTTACGGGCAGGGGGCAAGAGACCCAGTACTTC
TRBV12-3/TRBV12-4	NA	NA	TRBJ2-2	CASSQGWSVGELFF	TGTGCCAGCAGTCAAGGGTGGAGTGTCGGGGAGCTGTTTTTT
TRBV5-6	TRBD1	NA	TRBJ2-1	CASSLAQGTGIYNEQFF	TGTGCCAGCAGCTTGGCCCAGGGGACAGGGATCTACAATGAGCAGTTCTTC
TRBV7-8	NA	few	TRBJ1-2	CASSLSGRGRNYGYTF	TGTGCCAGCAGCTTATCGGGCAGGGGCAGAAACTATGGCTACACCTTC
TRBV9	TRBD1	few	TRBJ2-3	CASSLGSRDRATDTQYF	TGTGCCAGCAGCTTAGGGAGCCGGGACAGGGCCACAGATACGCAGTATTTT
TRBV7-2	NA	many	TRBJ1-2	CASSPRRGVRGYTF	TGTGCCAGCAGCCCGAGGCGGGGGGTGAGGGGCTACACCTTC
TRBV14	NA	NA	TRBJ2-5	CASSQAIPYQETQYF	TGTGCCAGCAGCCAAGCTATCCCTTATCAAGAGACCCAGTACTTC
TRBV3-1	TRBD2	few	TRBJ2-5	CASSRPGLAGGPDQETQYF	TGTGCCAGCAGCCGCCCGGGACTAGCGGGAGGGCCTGACCAAGAGACCCAGTACTTC
TRBV20-1	TRBD1	NA	TRBJ2-5	CCATLQGALEETQYF	TGCTGTGCTACCTTACAGGGGGCGCTTGAAGAGACCCAGTACTTC
TRBV3-1	NA	few	TRBJ2-3	CASMTVGSDTQYF	TGTGCCAGCATGACGGTTGGGTCAGATACGCAGTATTTT
TRBV11-2	NA	few	TRBJ2-1	CASSSDAPGVNEQFF	TGTGCCAGCAGCAGTGACGCCCCCGGGGTCAATGAGCAGTTCTTC
TRBV28	NA	few	TRBJ1-6	CASSLHRGQNRKGSPLHF	TGTGCCAGCAGTCTGCATCGGGGGCAAAATCGGAAGGGTTCACCCCTCCACTTT
TRBV20-1	TRBD2	NA	TRBJ2-1	CSATSGSHGNEQFF	TGCAGTGCCACTAGCGGGAGTCACGGCAATGAGCAGTTCTTC
TRBV2	NA	few	TRBJ2-7	CASAYYGEQYF	TGTGCCAGTGCATATTATGGCGAGCAGTACTTC
TRBV21-1	NA	few	TRBJ2-7	CASSSRDSLLGRQYF	TGTGCCAGCAGCTCCCGGGACAGCCTTTTGGGTAGGCAGTACTTC
TRBV13	TRBD2	NA	TRBJ2-1	CASSSTGTSGRDYNEQFF	TGTGCCAGCAGCTCAACCGGGACTAGCGGGAGGGACTACAATGAGCAGTTCTTC
TRBV12-3/TRBV12-4	NA	NA	TRBJ2-5	CASSGLSRETQYF	TGTGCCAGCAGCGGACTGTCCCGGGAGACCCAGTACTTC
TRBV7-9	NA	few	TRBJ2-1	CASSLRTGLKAVHEQFF	TGTGCCAGCAGCCTGCGGACGGGACTCAAGGCGGTACATGAGCAGTTCTTC
TRBV7-8	TRBD2	few	TRBJ2-5	CASSLVGIAGEETQYF	TGTGCCAGCAGCTTAGTAGGAATAGCGGGAGAAGAGACCCAGTACTTC
TRBV6-1	TRBD2	NA	TRBJ2-3	CASSRLAGASTDTQYF	TGTGCCAGCAGCCGACTAGCGGGAGCTAGCACAGATACGCAGTATTTT
TRBV7-9	NA	NA	TRBJ1-1	CASSPRTDNTEAFF	TGTGCCAGCAGCCCCCGGACAGACAACACTGAAGCTTTCTTT
TRBV24-1	NA	many	TRBJ2-7	CATSDLRGPEQYF	TGTGCCACCAGTGATCTAAGGGGTCCCGAGCAGTACTTC
TRBV7-3	NA	NA	TRBJ2-1	CASSLMRNEQFF	TGTGCCAGCAGCTTAATGAGAAATGAGCAGTTCTTC
TRBV29-1	NA	few	TRBJ2-7	CSADVGGHEQYF	TGCAGCGCCGACGTTGGGGGCCACGAGCAGTACTTC
TRBV5-1	NA	few	TRBJ2-2	CASSSVGTGELFF	TGCGCCAGCAGCTCGGTCGGCACCGGGGAGCTGTTTTTT
TRBV29-1	NA	few	TRBJ1-2	CSVEVVYGYTF	TGCAGCGTTGAGGTAGTCTATGGCTACACCTTC
TRBV12-3/TRBV12-4	NA	many	TRBJ2-7	CASSTTGGPRYSYEQYF	TGTGCCAGCAGTACGACCGGGGGCCCCCGATACTCCTACGAGCAGTACTTC
TRBV5-5	NA	few	TRBJ2-2	CASTTPGQGLPGELFF	TGTGCCAGCACCACTCCGGGACAAGGGCTTCCCGGGGAGCTGTTTTTT
TRBV30	TRBD2	NA	TRBJ2-1	CAWDPGTSGFNEQFF	TGTGCCTGGGACCCCGGGACTAGCGGGTTCAATGAGCAGTTCTTC
TRBV7-9	TRBD1	NA	TRBJ1-1	CASSLVRRGAEAFF	TGTGCCAGCAGCTTAGTGCGCAGGGGGGCTGAAGCTTTCTTT
TRBV6-5	NA	few	TRBJ2-5	CASSYSNGGAETQYF	TGTGCCAGCAGTTACTCGAACGGGGGCGCGGAGACCCAGTACTTC
TRBV20-1	TRBD2	few	TRBJ2-1	CSATGLAGVGVWDEQFF	TGCAGTGCTACCGGACTAGCGGGAGTAGGGGTGTGGGATGAGCAGTTCTTC
TRBV4-2	TRBD1	NA	TRBJ2-2	CASSPGQGFGELFF	TGTGCCAGCAGCCCGGGACAGGGTTTCGGGGAGCTGTTTTTT
TRBV7-3	NA	NA	TRBJ2-1	CASSPLRDPRFYNEQFF	TGTGCCAGCAGCCCCCTCCGGGACCCACGGTTTTACAATGAGCAGTTCTTC
TRBV2	NA	few	TRBJ2-5	CASSEQGFMQETQYF	TGTGCCAGCAGCGAACAGGGTTTCATGCAAGAGACCCAGTACTTC
TRBV4-3	NA	medium-sized	TRBJ2-1	CASSQELGHGGNEQFF	TGCGCCAGCAGCCAAGAATTGGGACACGGTGGCAATGAGCAGTTCTTC
TRBV7-9	NA	few	TRBJ2-2	CASSWGARPGELFF	TGTGCCAGCAGCTGGGGTGCGCGCCCCGGGGAGCTGTTTTTT
TRBV12-3/TRBV12-4	TRBD1	NA	TRBJ2-6	CASSVAGGAGANVLTF	TGTGCCAGCAGTGTGGCAGGGGGAGCTGGGGCCAACGTCCTGACTTTC
TRBV4-3	TRBD1	NA	TRBJ1-5	CASSQGTGIDQPQHF	TGCGCCAGCAGCCAAGGGACAGGGATCGATCAGCCCCAGCATTTT
TRBV20-1	NA	few	TRBJ2-7	CSARGHKWEVGANEQYF	TGCAGTGCTAGAGGCCATAAGTGGGAGGTGGGGGCCAACGAGCAGTACTTC
TRBV7-9	NA	NA	TRBJ2-5	CASSSLRVGQETQYF	TGTGCCAGCAGCTCCCTCAGGGTGGGACAAGAGACCCAGTACTTC
TRBV4-1	NA	NA	TRBJ1-1	CASSQEYRVNTEAFF	TGCGCCAGCAGCCAAGAATACCGGGTGAACACTGAAGCTTTCTTT
TRBV9	TRBD2	many	TRBJ2-1	CASSVAAGGFYNEQFF	TGTGCCAGCAGCGTAGCGGCGGGGGGATTTTACAATGAGCAGTTCTTC